This T cell receptor beta chain was retrieved from a study of a mutant IDH1 vaccine in newly diagnosed glioma. Study as a whole: Once 4-6 weeks had passed after radiotherapy alone, vaccination started, or it started with temozolomide cycles.

This clone appeared a single time. Its target is unknown. Generated by immunoSEQ multiplex PCR, the TCRdb table keeps only in-frame clones and is missing some. The sample records 90,000 to 100,000 clones, just under 90% being singletons. Stated time point: week 47, end of study. Every single dose of the vaccine, 300 ug of mutant IDH1 20-mer peptide, came with topical imiquimod. The receptor was derived from a woman in her fifties or sixties with glioma. Here the sequenced sample was PBMCs, taken from a glioma patient whose treatment included an IDH1 peptide vaccine.

In DNA form, the CDR3 reads TGTGCCAGCAGTCCTCCGGCGGACCCCAGGACCCAGTACTTC. It translates to CASSPPADPRTQYF. The rearrangement joins TRBV27 to TRBJ2-5; D unresolved. Per germline, CDR1 MNHEY and CDR2 SMNVEV (reference sequence). Between the trimmed V and J ends, which lost 5 bases and 7 bases, there was a span of 17 bases. The CDR3 has 14 amino acids.